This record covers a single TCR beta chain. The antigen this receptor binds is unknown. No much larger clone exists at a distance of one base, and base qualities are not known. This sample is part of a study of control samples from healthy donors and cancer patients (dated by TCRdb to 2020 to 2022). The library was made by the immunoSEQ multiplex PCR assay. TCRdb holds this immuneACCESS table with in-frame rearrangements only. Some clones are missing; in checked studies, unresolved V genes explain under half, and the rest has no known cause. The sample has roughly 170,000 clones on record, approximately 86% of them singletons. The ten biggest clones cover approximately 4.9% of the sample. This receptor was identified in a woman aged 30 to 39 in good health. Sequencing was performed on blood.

The DNA reads as follows: TGTGCCAGCCAAGGTGGGGGGACACCCTCCTACGAGCAGTACGTC. Its coded protein is CASQGGGTPSYEQYV. The chain was built from TRBV6-5 and TRBJ2-7; the D call is possibly TRBD1 or TRBD2, each sharing 6 bases. The germline V gene encodes CDR1 MNHEY and CDR2 SVGAGI. The CDR3 covers 15 residues, taking in both the cysteine and the valine. CDR3 DNA only is kept here, 45 bases in frame from base 1. Deletion took 8 bases off V and 0 bases off J, with a span of 17 bases between the germline ends.